The 29 T cell receptor beta chains presented below share a single source sample, sequenced in a study of blood T cell repertoires in COVID-19. Generated by immunoSEQ multiplex PCR, the TCRdb table keeps only in-frame clones and is missing some. The top ten clones hold 3% to 4% of a sample with roughly 250,000 clones, about 90% of them seen once. Sequencing used peripheral blood. The receptors originated from a middle-aged woman with acute or convalescent COVID-19.

This clone was found once. This chain links TRBV19 with TRBJ1-5, with D perhaps TRBD1 (6 bases). This CDR3 has 13 amino acids. Germline loops: CDR1 LNHDA, CDR2 SQIVND (reference sequence). The germline V and J ends were trimmed by 3 bases and 7 bases, with 10 bases remaining between them. In DNA form, the CDR3 reads TGTGCCAGTAGTATGGGGGCAAGGCAGCCCCAGCATTTT. Protein sequence: CASSMGARQPQHF.

In this sample, this clone turned up once. The chain uses TRBV6-5 and TRBJ2-7; tentatively, D is TRBD1 (5 bases). The CDR3 runs 13 residues. The V and J ends lost 5 bases and 2 bases respectively, with 10 bases between them. Germline values: CDR1 MNHEY, CDR2 SVGAGI. DNA of the CDR3: TGTGCCAGCAGTCCAGACAGTACCTACGAGCAGTACGTC. Translating gives CASSPDSTYEQYV.

The chain joins TRBV15 to TRBJ1-5; D is uncertain. The CDR3 extends over 14 amino acids. CDR1 and CDR2 from the germline V gene are LNHNV and YYDKDF (reference sequence). Trimming shortened V by 4 bases and J by 7 bases, and 14 bases separated the two germline ends. The CDR3 DNA reads TGTGCCACCAGCACCTCCGGGATGGGGCAGCCCCAGCATTTT. It codes for CATSTSGMGQPQHF.

The rearrangement joins TRBV5-1 to TRBJ2-2; possibly TRBD1 for D (6 bases). Germline lookup yields CDR1 SGHRS and CDR2 YFSETQ. The CDR3 consists of 17 residues. The V end was cut by 0 bases, the J end by 6 bases, with 18 bases between. Written as DNA, the CDR3 is TGCGCCAGCAGCTTGGGTACCAGGGGCGCGGGTGCCGGGGAGCTGTTTTTT. This codes for CASSLGTRGAGAGELFF. Supplemented by reference TRBV5-1 and TRBJ2-2, the full variable domain reads KAGVTQTPRYLIKTRGQQVTLSCSPISGHRSVSWYQQTPGQGLQFLFEYFSETQRNKGNFPGRFSGRQFSNSRSEMNVSTLELGDSALYLCASSLGTRGAGAGELFFGEGSRLTVL.

The CDR3 loop reads CASSQDNYGYTF. CDR3 coding DNA: TGTGCCAGCAGTCAGGACAATTATGGCTACACCTTC. This chain links TRBV6-5 with TRBJ1-2, with D maybe TRBD1 (5 bases). Germline CDR1 MNHEY, CDR2 SVGAGI. Trimming pared 5 bases from V and 5 bases from J, leaving 9 bases between. The CDR3 length is 12 residues.

The CDR3 DNA sequence: TGTGCCAGCAGTTCCGGCGGGGGGGAGACCCAGTACTTC. Translation: CASSSGGGETQYF. The V gene is TRBV12-3 or TRBV12-4, the J gene TRBJ2-5; 8 bases match TRBD2. The CDR3 is 13 amino acids. Trimming cost V 4 bases and J 5 bases; bases outside gene matches: 3.

This chain uses TRBV24-1 with TRBJ2-1; 7 bases are a match to TRBD2. With 4 bases clipped from V and 7 bases from J, the junction kept 3 bases outside the gene matches. This CDR3 is 13 amino acids long. Per germline, CDR1 KGHDR and CDR2 SFDVKD. CDR3 amino acids: CATSDERGNEQFF. In DNA form, the CDR3 reads TGTGCCACCAGTGACGAGCGGGGAAATGAGCAGTTCTTC.

The V call is TRBV6-5, the J call TRBJ1-1; D is perhaps TRBD1 (6 bases). The germline gives CDR1 MNHEY, CDR2 SVGAGI. V was pared by 11 bases and J by 2 bases, with 15 bases between. The CDR3 loop spans 13 amino acids. The CDR3 DNA is TGTGCCGGACAAACAGGGCCTAACACTGAAGCTTTCTTT. Protein sequence: CAGQTGPNTEAFF.

The chain uses TRBV24-1 and TRBJ2-3; D may be TRBD2 (7 bases). V lost 2 bases, J lost 2 bases, and 16 bases lay in between. Germline V CDR1 and CDR2: KGHDR, SFDVKD. The CDR3 contains 17 residues. Written as DNA, the CDR3 is TGTGCCACCAGTGATTCCCGGGGAGGGGGTTTCACAGATACGCAGTATTTT. Translated: CATSDSRGGGFTDTQYF.

This clone occurred once. This chain joins TRBV19 and TRBJ1-5; the match to TRBD1 covers 10 bases. V lost 0 bases to trimming and J lost 10 bases; unmatched junction nucleotides: 6. Germline V lookup: CDR1 LNHDA, CDR2 SQIVND (reference sequence). This CDR3 is built from 15 residues. The CDR3 region is CASSIDGTGVRPQHF. Written as DNA, the CDR3 is TGTGCCAGTAGTATAGATGGGACAGGGGTAAGACCCCAGCATTTT.

The chain carries TRBV7-3 and TRBJ1-1; 7 bases fit TRBD1. The CDR3 consists of 13 residues. The V segment lost 5 bases and the J segment 4 bases; nucleotides outside the gene matches: 4. Germline CDR1 and CDR2: SGHTA and FQGTGA. The CDR3 region has the DNA TGTGCCAGCAGCCTCGACAGGGTCACTGAAGCTTTCTTT. Protein sequence: CASSLDRVTEAFF.

This clone was picked up one time. The J gene is TRBJ2-1, the V gene TRBV5-4; 12 bases agree with TRBD2. The CDR3 consists of 17 residues. After removal of 2 bases from V and 6 bases from J, the junction contained 9 bases not matched to a gene. Germline CDR1 SGHNT, CDR2 YYREEE (reference sequence). As DNA, the CDR3 is TGTGCCAGCAGCTTACTAGCGGGGGGCTCCGCGGGCAATGAGCAGTTCTTC. Protein sequence: CASSLLAGGSAGNEQFF.

The chain carries TRBV5-6 and TRBJ1-2, with D perhaps matching TRBD1 (5 bases). The CDR3 has 13 residues. The V gene's germline CDR1 is SGHDT and CDR2 YYEEEE. V lost 4 bases and J 4 bases, leaving 11 bases between the germline ends. The CDR3 DNA sequence: TGTGCCAGCAGCCTCTCGGGGGGCTATGGCTACACCTTC. Translating it yields CASSLSGGYGYTF.

This clone was picked up a small number of times. This sample includes further DNA sequences coding for the same CDR3. This rearrangement joins TRBV7-9 to TRBJ1-2, with D possibly TRBD1 on 5 matching bases. Trimming stripped 1 base from V and 4 bases from J, with 7 bases between. The CDR3 loop spans 13 amino acids. From germline, CDR1 is SEHNR and CDR2 FQNEAQ (reference sequence). Here the CDR3 DNA reads TGTGCCAGCAGCTTAGGGGACTCCTATGGCTACACCTTC. It specifies CASSLGDSYGYTF. The whole variable domain, filled in from reference TRBV7-9 and TRBJ1-2, reads DTGVSQNPRHKITKRGQNVTFRCDPISEHNRLYWYRQTLGQGPEFLTYFQNEAQLEKSRLLSDRFSAERPKGSFSTLEIQRTEQGDSAMYLCASSLGDSYGYTFGSGTRLTVV.

The chain carries TRBV19 and TRBJ1-5; TRBD1 aligns across 7 bases. The CDR3 has 14 amino acids. Trimming took 4 bases from V and 7 from J; bases not matched to a gene: 7. Germline V gene data show CDR1 as LNHDA and CDR2 as SQIVND (reference sequence). The CDR3 here is CASSSPDREQPQHF. The CDR3 nucleotides are TGTGCCAGTAGTAGCCCCGACAGGGAACAGCCCCAGCATTTT.

V gene TRBV5-6 combines with J gene TRBJ2-7; 7 positions match TRBD1. The V gene's germline CDR1 is SGHDT and CDR2 YYEEEE. The ends lost 3 bases at V and 4 bases at J; junction bases unmatched: 10. CDR3 length: 15 residues. The CDR3 region is CASSSTYGQVYEQYV. The CDR3 coding sequence is TGTGCCAGCAGCTCAACATACGGACAGGTTTACGAGCAGTACGTC.

The rearrangement uses TRBV4-1 and TRBJ2-1; TRBD1 aligns across 11 bases. Trimming at V came to 0 bases and at J to 0 bases, leaving 13 bases not matched to a gene. Germline V lookup: CDR1 MGHRA, CDR2 YSYEKL. The CDR3 totals 21 residues. The CDR3 sequence is CASSQDRRTGGTHSSYNEQFF. The CDR3 nucleotides read TGCGCCAGCAGCCAAGATCGGAGGACAGGGGGCACCCATTCCTCCTACAATGAGCAGTTCTTC.

The chain uses TRBV3-1 (or the pseudogene TRBV3-2) and TRBJ1-5; 8 bases line up with TRBD1. The CDR3 has 12 amino acids. J lost 7 bases, V lost 8 bases, and 4 bases had no gene match. Germline loops: CDR1 LGHDT, CDR2 YNNKEL (reference sequence). CDR3 residues: CASGQGGQPQHF. The CDR3 nucleotides are TGTGCCAGCGGACAGGGCGGGCAGCCCCAGCATTTT.

The chain has TRBV9 and TRBJ1-2; perhaps TRBD1 as D (6 bases). The CDR3 sequence is 17 residues long. Trimming removed 3 bases at V and 9 bases at J, with 27 bases between. Germline loops: CDR1 SGDLS, CDR2 YYNGEE. CDR3 in DNA: TGTGCCAGCAGCGCGACCAGGGGTGACCTGTTTACTGAGCGCTACACCTTC. It encodes CASSATRGDLFTERYTF.

This chain uses TRBV19 with TRBJ1-4, with TRBD1 as a possible D gene (6 bases). The V and J ends lost 3 bases and 8 bases respectively, with 7 bases between them. Germline CDR1 reads LNHDA; CDR2 reads SQIVND (reference sequence). CDR3 size: 12 residues. CDR3 region: CASSMRGEKLFF. The CDR3 DNA reads TGTGCCAGTAGTATGAGGGGGGAAAAACTGTTTTTT.

The rearrangement uses TRBV2 and TRBJ1-2; a weak D match, TRBD1 (6 bases). Germline CDR1 SNHLY, CDR2 FYNNEI. CDR3 size: 13 residues. Trimming took 6 bases from V and 3 from J, leaving 11 bases between them. The DNA for the CDR3 is TGTGCCAGCAGCCCGTACAGGGACTATGGCTACACCTTC. Amino acids: CASSPYRDYGYTF.

V is TRBV5-1 and J is TRBJ2-2; 9 bases fit TRBD2. CDR1 and CDR2 (germline): SGHRS, YFSETQ. After removal of 2 bases from V and 0 bases from J, the junction contained 5 bases not matched to a gene. The CDR3 length is 17 residues. The CDR3 sequence is CASSFGLAGTNTGELFF. The CDR3 region has the DNA TGCGCCAGCAGCTTCGGGCTAGCGGGGACGAACACCGGGGAGCTGTTTTTT.

This chain links TRBV5-1 with TRBJ1-1; D gene ambiguous. Germline-derived CDR1 and CDR2 are SGHRS and YFSETQ. The CDR3 runs to 15 residues. V lost 1 base and J 7 bases, leaving 17 bases between the germline ends. This CDR3 is CASSLRVRGVSEAFF. In nucleotides, the CDR3 is TGCGCCAGCAGCTTGCGAGTTCGCGGGGTCAGTGAAGCTTTCTTT.

The chain uses TRBV5-1 and TRBJ2-2; perhaps TRBD2 as D (6 bases). This CDR3 contains 15 residues. Trimming shortened V by 3 bases and J by 3 bases, and 12 bases separated the two germline ends. The germline CDR1 and CDR2 sequences are SGHRS and YFSETQ. CDR3 sequence reads: CASSSTSSYTGELFF. CDR3 DNA sequence: TGCGCCAGCAGCTCCACTAGCAGCTACACCGGGGAGCTGTTTTTT.

The chain combines TRBV6-5 with TRBJ1-2, with TRBD1 identical over 7 bases. The CDR3 runs 12 residues. With V trimmed by 5 bases and J by 8 bases, 5 bases remained unmatched. CDR1 and CDR2 (germline): MNHEY, SVGAGI. The CDR3: CASSRTGRGYTF. CDR3 bases: TGTGCCAGCAGTCGGACAGGAAGGGGCTACACCTTC.

The gene calls are TRBV29-1 and TRBJ1-2; a weak D match, TRBD1 (5 bases). Trimming took off 5 bases at V and 8 bases at J, with 15 bases between the two ends. Looked up from germline, CDR1 is SQVTM and CDR2 is ANQGSEA. The length of the CDR3 is 12 residues. The CDR3 sequence is CSVLESDRGYTF. CDR3 sequence (DNA): TGCAGCGTTCTCGAATCAGACAGAGGCTACACCTTC.

Notes on this clone: One end of the junction is discordant with germline, which a read error may explain. Other DNA sequences in the same sample also yield this CDR3. The chain combines TRBV5-4 with TRBJ2-5, with TRBD2 identical over 7 bases. CDR3 length: 13 amino acids. Looked up from germline, CDR1 is SGHNT and CDR2 is YYREEE (reference sequence). The CDR3, as DNA: TGTGCCAGCAGCTTGGGGGGGAGGGAGACCCAATACTTC. Amino acids: CASSLGGRETQYF. The variable domain in full, completed from reference TRBV5-4 and TRBJ2-5, reads ETGVTQSPTHLIKTRGQQVTLRCSSQSGHNTVSWYQQALGQGPQFIFQYYREEENGRGNFPPRFSGLQFPNYSSELNVNALELDDSALYLCASSLGGRETQYFGPGTRLLVL.

The sample holds one count of this clone. The CDR3 is CASSRRGYNTEAFF. The CDR3 DNA reads TGCGCCAGCAGCCGTCGGGGGTACAACACTGAAGCTTTCTTT. The chain is built from TRBV5-1 and TRBJ1-1; TRBD1 is a possible D gene (5 bases). CDR1 is SGHRS, CDR2 YFSETQ, per germline. The CDR3 is made up of 14 amino acids. V was shortened by 4 bases and J by 2 bases, with 12 bases between the two germline ends.

Regarding this clone: The germline gene is not matched at one end of the junction; a read error may be the cause. CDR3 protein: CASSSGTAPKYGYTF. Written as DNA, the CDR3 is TGTGCCAGCAGTTCCGGGACAGCGCCTAAGTATGGCTACACCTTC. The chain combines TRBV2 with TRBJ1-2, with 7 bases that match TRBD1. The V gene's germline CDR1 is SNHLY and CDR2 FYNNEI. CDR3 length: 15 amino acids.